This is a list of T cell receptor beta chains from one sample in a study of technical replicates of blood from several donors. Data came from immunoSEQ multiplex PCR; TCRdb stores just in-frame clones and leaves some out. The repertoire holds about 60,000 clones, with roughly 86% as singletons. Sequencing input: PBMCs. Every receptor here comes from a human donor in good health. Some clones in this sample may be carry-over from other donors' samples. Each CDR3 is given with its conserved first and last residue. Each record gives: V gene, clone size, D gene, J gene, CDR3 DNA, CDR3 protein. A D gene is named only where the DNA matches it firmly. Clone size appears in some rows only: once, few, many, or a class for an expanded clone.

>TRBV4-2|NA|NA|TRBJ2-7
TGTGCCAGCAGCCAAGGGGAGGCTCACTACGAGCAGTACTTC
CASSQGEAHYEQYF
>TRBV5-1|NA|TRBD2|TRBJ2-3
TGCGCCAGCAGCTTGGCCTTGGCGGGGGGGATAGATACGCAGTATTTT
CASSLALAGGIDTQYF
>TRBV7-9|NA|TRBD1|TRBJ2-5
TGTGCCAGCAGCCGAGGGGCAGGGGGCGGGGAGACCCAGTACTTC
CASSRGAGGGETQYF
>TRBV13|NA|NA|TRBJ2-2
TGTGCCAGCAGCTCCCGGCAGGGCGAAGGAACCGGGGAGCTGTTTTTT
CASSSRQGEGTGELFF
>TRBV10-3|NA|TRBD1|TRBJ2-7
TGTGCCATCAATGCCGGGACAGGGAATTTCGAGCAGTACTTC
CAINAGTGNFEQYF
>TRBV9|NA|TRBD1|TRBJ2-3
TGTGCCAGCAGCCGCGGCCCGACAGGGAGCTCAGATACGCAGTATTTT
CASSRGPTGSSDTQYF
>TRBV30|NA|NA|TRBJ1-1
TGTGCCTGGGAACGGGGGGGCTCTGGTTGGGGCACTGAAGCTTTCTTT
CAWERGGSGWGTEAFF
>TRBV19|NA|NA|TRBJ2-1
TGTGCCAGTAGTATAGATGGGTGGGGCGAGCAGTTCTTC
CASSIDGWGEQFF
>TRBV21-1|NA|NA|TRBJ2-7
TGTGCCAGCAGCAAAGGCTTCAGCTCCTACGAGCAGTACTTC
CASSKGFSSYEQYF
>TRBV13|once|NA|TRBJ1-1
TGTGCCAGCAGCTTAGTGCGGGGGAAAGCTTTCTTT
CASSLVRGKAFF
>TRBV13|NA|NA|TRBJ1-3
TGTGCCAGCAGCTTAGCGGTCCGTCCTGGAAACACCATATATTTT
CASSLAVRPGNTIYF